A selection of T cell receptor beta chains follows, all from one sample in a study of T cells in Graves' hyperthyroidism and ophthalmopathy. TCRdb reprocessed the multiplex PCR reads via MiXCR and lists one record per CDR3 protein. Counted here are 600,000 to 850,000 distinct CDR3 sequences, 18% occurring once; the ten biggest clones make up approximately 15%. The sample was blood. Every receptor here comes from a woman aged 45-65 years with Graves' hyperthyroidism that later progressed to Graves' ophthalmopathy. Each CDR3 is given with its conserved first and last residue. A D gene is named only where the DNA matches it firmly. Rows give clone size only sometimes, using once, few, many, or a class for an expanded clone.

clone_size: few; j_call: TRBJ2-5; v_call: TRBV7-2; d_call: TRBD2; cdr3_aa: CASSSPGLAGETQYF; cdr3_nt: TGTGCCAGCAGCTCTCCGGGACTAGCGGGGGAGACCCAGTACTTC
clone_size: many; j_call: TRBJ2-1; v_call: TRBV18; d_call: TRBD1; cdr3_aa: CASSPLKTGANNEQFF; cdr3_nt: TGTGCCAGCTCACCACTTAAGACAGGGGCGAACAATGAGCAGTTCTTC
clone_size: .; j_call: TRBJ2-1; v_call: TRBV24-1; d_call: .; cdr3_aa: CATSDRDIHRSYNEQFF; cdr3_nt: TGTGCCACCAGTGATAGGGACATCCACCGCTCCTACAATGAGCAGTTCTTC
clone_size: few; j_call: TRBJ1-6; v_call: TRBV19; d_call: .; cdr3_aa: CASSIMASDNSPLHF; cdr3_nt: TGTGCCAGTAGTATTATGGCCAGCGATAATTCACCCCTCCACTTT
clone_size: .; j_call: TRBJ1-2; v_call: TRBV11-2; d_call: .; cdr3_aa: CASSSGLGIYGYTF; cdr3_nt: TGTGCCAGCAGCTCGGGGCTGGGGATCTATGGCTACACCTTC
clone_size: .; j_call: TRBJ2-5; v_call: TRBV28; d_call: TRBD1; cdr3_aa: CASVGQGARETQYF; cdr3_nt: TGTGCCAGCGTCGGGCAGGGGGCGCGGGAGACCCAGTACTTC
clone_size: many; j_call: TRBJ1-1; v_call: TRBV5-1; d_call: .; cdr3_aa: CASSLDELNTEAFF; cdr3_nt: TGCGCCAGCAGCTTGGACGAACTTAACACTGAAGCTTTCTTT
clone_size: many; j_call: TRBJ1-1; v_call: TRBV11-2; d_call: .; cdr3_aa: CASSRKPGMNTEAFF; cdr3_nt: TGTGCCAGCAGCCGCAAACCGGGCATGAACACTGAAGCTTTCTTT
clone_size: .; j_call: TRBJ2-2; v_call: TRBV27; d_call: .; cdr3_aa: CASSPTGTFANTGELFF; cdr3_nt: TGTGCCAGCAGCCCCACAGGGACATTCGCGAACACCGGGGAGCTGTTTTTT
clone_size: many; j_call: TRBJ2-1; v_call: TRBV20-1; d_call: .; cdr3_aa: CSARDSQRNIYNEQFF; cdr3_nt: TGCAGTGCTAGAGACTCTCAACGGAACATTTACAATGAGCAGTTCTTC
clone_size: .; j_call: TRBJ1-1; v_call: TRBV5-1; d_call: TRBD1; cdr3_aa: CASSGTGFTEAFF; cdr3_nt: TGCGCCAGCAGCGGGACAGGTTTCACTGAAGCTTTCTTT
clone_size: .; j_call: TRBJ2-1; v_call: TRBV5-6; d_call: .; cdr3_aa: CASSYSYGTLYNEQFF; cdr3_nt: TGTGCCAGCAGTTACTCGTATGGGACACTATACAATGAGCAGTTCTTC
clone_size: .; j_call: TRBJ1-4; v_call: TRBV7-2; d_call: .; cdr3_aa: CASSLPLSATNEKLFF; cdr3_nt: TGTGCCAGCAGCTTACCCCTGAGTGCAACTAATGAAAAACTGTTTTTT
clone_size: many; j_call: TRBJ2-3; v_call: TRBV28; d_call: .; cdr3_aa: CASIPRGLGNTDTQYF; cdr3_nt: TGTGCCAGCATCCCTCGCGGGCTAGGAAACACAGATACGCAGTATTTT
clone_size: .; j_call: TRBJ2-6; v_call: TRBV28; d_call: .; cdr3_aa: CASSLGTLRGANVLTF; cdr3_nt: TGTGCCAGCAGTTTAGGGACGTTAAGGGGGGCCAACGTCCTGACTTTC
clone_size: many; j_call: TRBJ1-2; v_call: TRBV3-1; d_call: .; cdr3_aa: CASSQAGRGGGYTF; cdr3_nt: TGTGCCAGCAGCCAAGCGGGCAGGGGCGGCGGCTACACCTTC
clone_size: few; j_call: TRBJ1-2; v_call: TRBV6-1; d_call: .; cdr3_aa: CASSERDFGANYGYTF; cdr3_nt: TGTGCCAGCAGTGAAAGGGATTTCGGGGCTAACTATGGCTACACCTTC